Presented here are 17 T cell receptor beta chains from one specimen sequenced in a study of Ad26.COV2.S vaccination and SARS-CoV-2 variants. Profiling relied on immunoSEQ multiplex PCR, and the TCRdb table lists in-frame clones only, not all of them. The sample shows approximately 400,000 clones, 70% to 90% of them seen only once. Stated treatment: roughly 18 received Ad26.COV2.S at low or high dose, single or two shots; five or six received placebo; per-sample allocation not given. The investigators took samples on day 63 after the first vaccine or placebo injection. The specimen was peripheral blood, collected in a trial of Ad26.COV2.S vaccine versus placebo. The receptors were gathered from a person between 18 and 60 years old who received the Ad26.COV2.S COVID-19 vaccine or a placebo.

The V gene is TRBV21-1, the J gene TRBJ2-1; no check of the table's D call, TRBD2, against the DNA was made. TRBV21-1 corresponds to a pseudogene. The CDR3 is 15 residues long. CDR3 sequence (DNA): TGTGCCAGCAGAAAACTAGCGCTGGCCTACAATGAGCAGTTCTTC. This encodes CASRKLALAYNEQFF.

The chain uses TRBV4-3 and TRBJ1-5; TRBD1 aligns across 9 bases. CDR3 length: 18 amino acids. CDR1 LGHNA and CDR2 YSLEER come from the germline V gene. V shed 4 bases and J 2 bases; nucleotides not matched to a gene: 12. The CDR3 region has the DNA TGCGCCAGCAGCCCGAGGACAGGGGACGGGATAGGCAATCAGCCCCAGCATTTT. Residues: CASSPRTGDGIGNQPQHF.

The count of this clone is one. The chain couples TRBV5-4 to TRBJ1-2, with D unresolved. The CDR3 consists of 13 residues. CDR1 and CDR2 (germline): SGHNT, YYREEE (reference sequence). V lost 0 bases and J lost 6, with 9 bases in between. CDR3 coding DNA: TGTGCCAGCAGCTTGGATTGGATTGATGGCTACACCTTC. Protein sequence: CASSLDWIDGYTF.

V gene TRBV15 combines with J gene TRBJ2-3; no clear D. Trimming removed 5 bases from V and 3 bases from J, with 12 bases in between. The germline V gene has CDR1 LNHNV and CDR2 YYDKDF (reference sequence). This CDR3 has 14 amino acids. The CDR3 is CATSSRTRTDTQYF. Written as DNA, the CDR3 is TGTGCCACCAGCTCTAGGACCAGGACAGATACGCAGTATTTT.

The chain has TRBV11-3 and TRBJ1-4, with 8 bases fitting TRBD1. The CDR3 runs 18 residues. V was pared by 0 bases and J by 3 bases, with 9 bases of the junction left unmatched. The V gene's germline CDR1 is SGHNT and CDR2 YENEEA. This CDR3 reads CASSLDRWTGSSNEKLFF. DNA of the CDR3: TGTGCCAGCAGCTTAGATCGTTGGACAGGGTCATCTAATGAAAAACTGTTTTTT.

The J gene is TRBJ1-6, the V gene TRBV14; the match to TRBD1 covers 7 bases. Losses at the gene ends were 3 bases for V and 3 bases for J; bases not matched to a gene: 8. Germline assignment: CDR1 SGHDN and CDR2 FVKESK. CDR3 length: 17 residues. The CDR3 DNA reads TGTGCCAGCAGCCATCGCTGGGGGGACAGCTATAATTCACCCCTCCACTTT. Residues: CASSHRWGDSYNSPLHF. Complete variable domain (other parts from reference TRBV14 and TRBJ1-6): EAGVTQFPSHSVIEKGQTVTLRCDPISGHDNLYWYRRVMGKEIKFLLHFVKESKQDESGMPNNRFLAERTGGTYSTLKVQPAELEDSGVYFCASSHRWGDSYNSPLHFGNGTRLTVT.

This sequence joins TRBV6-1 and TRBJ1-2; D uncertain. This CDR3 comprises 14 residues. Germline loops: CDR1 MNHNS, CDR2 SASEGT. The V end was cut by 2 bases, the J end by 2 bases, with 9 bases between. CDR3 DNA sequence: TGTGCCAGCAGTGAATCCCATGGGAACTATGGCTACACCTTC. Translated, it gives CASSESHGNYGYTF.

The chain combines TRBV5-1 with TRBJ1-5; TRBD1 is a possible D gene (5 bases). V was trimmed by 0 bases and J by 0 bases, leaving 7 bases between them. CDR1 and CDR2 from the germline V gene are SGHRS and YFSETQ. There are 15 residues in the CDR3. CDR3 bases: TGCGCCAGCAGCTTGGGGACACATAGCAATCAGCCCCAGCATTTT. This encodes CASSLGTHSNQPQHF. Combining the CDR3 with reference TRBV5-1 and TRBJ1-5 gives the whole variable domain KAGVTQTPRYLIKTRGQQVTLSCSPISGHRSVSWYQQTPGQGLQFLFEYFSETQRNKGNFPGRFSGRQFSNSRSEMNVSTLELGDSALYLCASSLGTHSNQPQHFGDGTRLSIL.

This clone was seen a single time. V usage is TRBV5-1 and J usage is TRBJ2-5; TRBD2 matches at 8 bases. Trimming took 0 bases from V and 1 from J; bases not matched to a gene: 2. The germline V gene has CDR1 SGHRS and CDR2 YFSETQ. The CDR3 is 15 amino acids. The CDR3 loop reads CASSLDGGVQETQYF. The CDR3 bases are TGCGCCAGCAGCTTGGACGGGGGGGTCCAAGAGACCCAGTACTTC.

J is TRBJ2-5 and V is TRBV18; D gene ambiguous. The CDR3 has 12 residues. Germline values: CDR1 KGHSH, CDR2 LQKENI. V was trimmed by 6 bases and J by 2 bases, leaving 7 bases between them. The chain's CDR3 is CASSNEQETQYF. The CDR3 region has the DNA TGTGCCAGCTCGAACGAACAAGAGACCCAGTACTTC. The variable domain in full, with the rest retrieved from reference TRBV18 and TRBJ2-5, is NAGVMQNPRHLVRRRGQEARLRCSPMKGHSHVYWYRQLPEEGLKFMVYLQKENIIDESGMPKERFSAEFPKEGPSILRIQQVVRGDSAAYFCASSNEQETQYFGPGTRLLVL.

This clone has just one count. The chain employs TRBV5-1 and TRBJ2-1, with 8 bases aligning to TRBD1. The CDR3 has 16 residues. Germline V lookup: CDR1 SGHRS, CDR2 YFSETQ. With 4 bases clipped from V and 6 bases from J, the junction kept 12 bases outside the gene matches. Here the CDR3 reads CASSLGTGSSRNEQFF. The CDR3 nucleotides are TGCGCCAGCAGCCTAGGGACAGGAAGTTCCCGCAATGAGCAGTTCTTC.

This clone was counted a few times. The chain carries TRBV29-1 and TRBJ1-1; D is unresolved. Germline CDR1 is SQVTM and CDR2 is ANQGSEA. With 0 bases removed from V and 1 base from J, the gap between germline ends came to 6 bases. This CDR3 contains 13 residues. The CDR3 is CSVEERWNTEAFF. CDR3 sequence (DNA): TGCAGCGTTGAAGAGCGCTGGAACACTGAAGCTTTCTTT.

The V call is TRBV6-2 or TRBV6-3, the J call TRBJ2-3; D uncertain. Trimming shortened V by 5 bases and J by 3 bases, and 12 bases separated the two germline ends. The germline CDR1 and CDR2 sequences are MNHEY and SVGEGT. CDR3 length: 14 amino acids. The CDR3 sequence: CASSHRTRTDTQYF. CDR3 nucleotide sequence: TGTGCCAGCAGTCACCGGACCCGTACAGATACGCAGTATTTT.

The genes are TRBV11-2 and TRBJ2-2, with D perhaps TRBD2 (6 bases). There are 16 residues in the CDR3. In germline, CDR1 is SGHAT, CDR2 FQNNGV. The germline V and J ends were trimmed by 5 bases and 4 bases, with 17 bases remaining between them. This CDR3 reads CASSLTSFSVTGELFF. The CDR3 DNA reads TGTGCCAGCAGCCTTACTAGCTTCAGTGTCACCGGGGAGCTGTTTTTT.

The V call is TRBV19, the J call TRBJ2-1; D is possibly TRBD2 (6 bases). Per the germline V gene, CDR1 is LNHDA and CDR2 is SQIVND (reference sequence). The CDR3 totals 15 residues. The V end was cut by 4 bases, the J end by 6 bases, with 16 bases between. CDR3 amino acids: CASSTPAGLSNEQFF. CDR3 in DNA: TGTGCCAGTAGTACCCCCGCGGGACTCAGCAATGAGCAGTTCTTC.

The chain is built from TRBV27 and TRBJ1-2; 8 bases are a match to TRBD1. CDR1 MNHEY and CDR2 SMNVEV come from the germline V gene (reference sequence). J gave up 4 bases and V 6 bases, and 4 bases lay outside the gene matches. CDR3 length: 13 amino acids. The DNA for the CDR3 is TGTGCCAGCAGGGAACAGGGGGTCTATGGCTACACCTTC. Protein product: CASREQGVYGYTF.

Here the CDR3 reads CASSYVWWNEQYF. The CDR3 coding sequence is TGTGCCAGCAGTTATGTTTGGTGGAACGAGCAGTACTTC. V gene TRBV6-2 or TRBV6-3 combines with J gene TRBJ2-7; no reliable D call. Germline V gene data show CDR1 as MNHEY and CDR2 as SVGEGT. V was clipped by 3 bases and J by 5 bases, with 11 bases between them. There are 13 residues in the CDR3.